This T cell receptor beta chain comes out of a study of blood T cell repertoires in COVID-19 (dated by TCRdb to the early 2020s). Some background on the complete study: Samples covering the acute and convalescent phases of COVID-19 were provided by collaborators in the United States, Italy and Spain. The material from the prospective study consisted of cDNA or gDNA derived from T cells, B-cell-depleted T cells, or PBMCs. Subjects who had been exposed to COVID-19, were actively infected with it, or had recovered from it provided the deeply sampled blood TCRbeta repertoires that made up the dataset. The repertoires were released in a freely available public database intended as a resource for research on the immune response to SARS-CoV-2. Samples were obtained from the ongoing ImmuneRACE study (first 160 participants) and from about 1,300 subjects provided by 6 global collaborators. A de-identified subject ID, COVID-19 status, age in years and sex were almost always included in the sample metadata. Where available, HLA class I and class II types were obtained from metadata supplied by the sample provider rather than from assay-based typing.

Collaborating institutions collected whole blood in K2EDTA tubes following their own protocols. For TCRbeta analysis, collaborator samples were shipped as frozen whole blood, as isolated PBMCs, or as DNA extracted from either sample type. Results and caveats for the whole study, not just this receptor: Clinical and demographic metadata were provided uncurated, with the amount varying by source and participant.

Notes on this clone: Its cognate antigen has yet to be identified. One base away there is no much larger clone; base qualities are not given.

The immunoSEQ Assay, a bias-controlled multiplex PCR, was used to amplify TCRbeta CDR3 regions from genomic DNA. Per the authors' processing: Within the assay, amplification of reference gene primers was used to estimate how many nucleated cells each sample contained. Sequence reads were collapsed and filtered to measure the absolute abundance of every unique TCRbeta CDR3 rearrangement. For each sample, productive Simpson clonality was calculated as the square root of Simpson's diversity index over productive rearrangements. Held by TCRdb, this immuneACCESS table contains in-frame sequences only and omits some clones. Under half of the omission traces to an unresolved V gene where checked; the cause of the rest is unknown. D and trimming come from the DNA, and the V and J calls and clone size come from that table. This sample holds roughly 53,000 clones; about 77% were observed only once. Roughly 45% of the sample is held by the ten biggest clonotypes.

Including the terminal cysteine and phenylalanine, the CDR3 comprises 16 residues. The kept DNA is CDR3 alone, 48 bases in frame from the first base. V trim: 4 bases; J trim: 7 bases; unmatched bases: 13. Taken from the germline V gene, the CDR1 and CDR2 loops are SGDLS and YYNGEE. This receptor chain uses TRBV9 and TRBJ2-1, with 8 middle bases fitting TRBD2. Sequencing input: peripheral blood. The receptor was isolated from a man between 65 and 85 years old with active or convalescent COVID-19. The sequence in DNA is TGTGCCAGCAGCTTTTCCGGGACTAGGTACGGGAATGAGCAGTTCTTC. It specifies CASSFSGTRYGNEQFF.